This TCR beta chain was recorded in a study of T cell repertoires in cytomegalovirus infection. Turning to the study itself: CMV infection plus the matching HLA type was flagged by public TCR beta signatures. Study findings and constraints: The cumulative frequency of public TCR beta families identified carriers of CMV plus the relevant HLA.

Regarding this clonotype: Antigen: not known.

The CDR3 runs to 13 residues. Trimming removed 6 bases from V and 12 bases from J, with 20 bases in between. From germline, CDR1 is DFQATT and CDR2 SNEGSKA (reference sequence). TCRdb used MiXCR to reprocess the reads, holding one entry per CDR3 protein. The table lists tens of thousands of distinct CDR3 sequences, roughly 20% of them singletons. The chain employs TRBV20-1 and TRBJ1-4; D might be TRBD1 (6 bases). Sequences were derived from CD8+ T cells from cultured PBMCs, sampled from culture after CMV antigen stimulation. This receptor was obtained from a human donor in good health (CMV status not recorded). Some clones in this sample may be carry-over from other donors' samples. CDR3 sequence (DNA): TGCAGTGCCACAGACCGGGGGGCAGGGGAACTGTTTTTT. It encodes CSATDRGAGELFF.